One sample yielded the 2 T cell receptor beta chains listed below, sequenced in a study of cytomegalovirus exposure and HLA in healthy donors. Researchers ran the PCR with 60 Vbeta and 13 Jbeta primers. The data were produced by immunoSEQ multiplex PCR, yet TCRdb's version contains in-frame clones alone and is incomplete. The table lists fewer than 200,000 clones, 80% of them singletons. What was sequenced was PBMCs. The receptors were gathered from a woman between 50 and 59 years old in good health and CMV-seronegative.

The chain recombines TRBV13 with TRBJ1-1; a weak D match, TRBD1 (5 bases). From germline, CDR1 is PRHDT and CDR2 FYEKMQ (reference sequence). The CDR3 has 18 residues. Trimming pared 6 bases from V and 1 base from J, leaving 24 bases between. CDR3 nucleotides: TGTGCCAGCAGGCTAAACTCTTGGGTTAGGGGCCCGAACACTGAAGCTTTCTTT. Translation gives CASRLNSWVRGPNTEAFF.

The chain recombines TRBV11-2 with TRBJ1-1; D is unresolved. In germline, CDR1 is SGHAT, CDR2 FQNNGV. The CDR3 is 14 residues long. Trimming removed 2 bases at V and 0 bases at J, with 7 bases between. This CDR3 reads CASSLNSMNTEAFF. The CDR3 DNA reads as TGTGCCAGCAGCTTAAATAGTATGAACACTGAAGCTTTCTTT.